This entry describes one TCR beta chain. The germline V gene encodes CDR1 LNHDA and CDR2 SQIVND (reference sequence). V was pared by 5 bases and J by 4 bases, with 8 bases between. The CDR3 runs to 12 residues. The data stem from a study of blood T cell repertoires in COVID-19. The data were produced by immunoSEQ multiplex PCR, yet TCRdb's version contains in-frame clones alone and is incomplete. Here the sample spans 180,000 or so clones, roughly 83% being singletons. This chain links TRBV19 with TRBJ2-5, with a tentative D call TRBD2 (6 bases). Input material: PBMCs or T cells enriched from blood (not recorded which). The receptor comes from a middle-aged man with acute COVID-19. The chain's CDR3 is CASSPGGETQYF. The CDR3 region has the DNA TGTGCCAGTAGTCCCGGGGGAGAGACCCAGTACTTC.